One sample yielded the 26 T cell receptor beta chains listed below, sequenced in a study of T cells in Graves' hyperthyroidism and ophthalmopathy. Authors of the study amplified TCR beta CDR3 regions from RNA transcripts. RT-PCR in the first round (using the HTBI primer set) targeted the TCR CDR3. A single record per CDR3 protein comes from TCRdb applying MiXCR to the multiplex PCR reads. The sample lists under 400,000 distinct CDR3 sequences; 21% were seen once. The sequencing input was blood. Receptors originate from a woman aged 45-65 years with Graves' hyperthyroidism.

This clonotype has ten or more counts. The chain recombines TRBV7-9 with TRBJ2-1; D perhaps matches TRBD2 (6 bases). Trimming took off 8 bases at V and 6 bases at J, with 17 bases between the two ends. This CDR3 spans 14 amino acids. From germline, CDR1 is SEHNR and CDR2 FQNEAQ (reference sequence). CDR3 residues: CASLEEAGFNEQFF. In nucleotides, the CDR3 is TGTGCCAGCCTGGAGGAGGCGGGGTTCAATGAGCAGTTCTTC.

The J gene is TRBJ2-7, the V gene TRBV2; D unclear. This CDR3 is built from 15 residues. Trimming took off 1 base at V and 3 bases at J, with 13 bases between the two ends. The germline gives CDR1 SNHLY, CDR2 FYNNEI. The CDR3 sequence: CASSEGAVQNYEQYF. The CDR3 DNA is TGTGCCAGCAGTGAAGGGGCGGTCCAGAACTACGAGCAGTACTTC. Full variable domain (outside the CDR3, taken from reference TRBV2 and TRBJ2-7): EPEVTQTPSHQVTQMGQEVILRCVPISNHLYFYWYRQILGQKVEFLVSFYNNEISEKSEIFDDQFSVERPDGSNFTLKIRSTKLEDSAMYFCASSEGAVQNYEQYFGPGTRLTVT.

This chain connects TRBV10-1 to TRBJ2-3; D remains ambiguous. V lost 8 bases to trimming and J lost 2 bases, with 11 bases between them. CDR1 and CDR2 from the germline V gene are WNHNN and SYGVQD (reference sequence). The CDR3 is 13 amino acids. CDR3 amino acids: CASAWSTTDTQYF. The CDR3 DNA follows: TGCGCCAGCGCGTGGAGCACCACAGATACGCAGTATTTT.

The V and J genes are TRBV6-6 and TRBJ2-5, with D perhaps TRBD1 (7 bases). Per the germline V gene, CDR1 is MNHNY and CDR2 is SVGAGI (reference sequence). There are 15 residues in the CDR3. V lost 0 bases and J 5 bases, leaving 13 bases between the germline ends. CDR3 residues: CASSYSGQGGETQYF. In nucleotides, the CDR3 is TGTGCCAGCAGTTACTCCGGGCAGGGGGGTGAGACCCAGTACTTC.

This clonotype was seen a few times. This chain links TRBV19 with TRBJ1-5; tentative D call: TRBD1 (5 bases). Germline loops: CDR1 LNHDA, CDR2 SQIVND (reference sequence). The CDR3 sequence is 13 residues long. V lost 7 bases and J 2 bases, leaving 9 bases between the germline ends. The CDR3 here is CASNGGGNQPQHF. The DNA for the CDR3 is TGTGCCAGTAATGGGGGTGGCAATCAGCCCCAGCATTTT.

This clonotype has a count of ten or more. One junction end does not reproduce the germline sequence, and a read error may be involved. The V call is TRBV11-1, the J call TRBJ2-7; no firm D call. Germline V lookup: CDR1 SGHAT, CDR2 FQDESV (reference sequence). This CDR3 contains 16 residues. The DNA of the CDR3 is TGTGCCAGCAGCTTAGCCTCAGCCAGACCCTCCCACGAGCAGTACTTC. Protein product: CASSLASARPSHEQYF.

This clonotype has at least ten counts. The chain links TRBV20-1 to TRBJ1-2, with TRBD1 identical over 12 bases. The CDR3 totals 13 residues. The germline gives CDR1 DFQATT, CDR2 SNEGSKA (reference sequence). Germline trimming cut 7 bases from V and 8 bases from J; bases unmatched to any gene: 8. The CDR3 nucleotides read TGCAGTGGGGGGGACAGGGGGCCCTTCGGCTACACCTTC. Encoded protein: CSGGDRGPFGYTF.

The V gene is TRBV6-1, the J gene TRBJ2-1; D is unresolved. CDR3 length equals 15 residues. V was cut by 1 base and J by 3 bases, with 10 bases left in between. Germline assignment: CDR1 MNHNS and CDR2 SASEGT. CDR3 coding DNA: TGTGCCAGCAGTGAAGGGCTACAAGGCTACAATGAGCAGTTCTTC. Residues: CASSEGLQGYNEQFF.

This clonotype has ten or more counts. This rearrangement joins TRBV7-2 to TRBJ2-7, with a possible D match to TRBD1 (6 bases). Germline loops: CDR1 SGHTA, CDR2 FQGNSA. The CDR3 has 18 residues. V was clipped by 3 bases and J by 2 bases, with 23 bases between them. The CDR3 is CASSFTPPGQGYTYEQYF. The CDR3 DNA follows: TGTGCCAGCAGCTTCACCCCCCCCGGGCAGGGGTATACCTACGAGCAGTACTTC.

This clonotype was detected ten times or more. This chain joins TRBV2 and TRBJ1-1; 7 bases line up with TRBD1. Germline V CDR1 and CDR2: SNHLY, FYNNEI. The CDR3 is 13 residues long. V lost 9 bases, J lost 8 bases, and 12 bases stayed unmatched. The CDR3 protein is CASLTGALGEAFF. CDR3 bases: TGTGCCAGTCTTACAGGGGCCCTGGGGGAAGCTTTCTTT.

The gene calls are TRBV27 and TRBJ1-5, with TRBD1 matching over 7 bases. This CDR3 is built from 15 residues. Trimming took 5 bases from V and 3 from J; bases not matched to a gene: 7. Germline lookup yields CDR1 MNHEY and CDR2 SMNVEV (reference sequence). The CDR3 DNA sequence: TGTGCCAGCAGTCCCCTGGGGACAGTCAATCAGCCCCAGCATTTT. Its protein product is CASSPLGTVNQPQHF.

V is TRBV19 and J is TRBJ1-1; the match to TRBD1 covers 9 bases. The CDR3 loop spans 15 amino acids. CDR1 is LNHDA and CDR2 is SQIVND in the germline V gene (reference sequence). The V gene end was trimmed by 3 bases and the J gene end by 2 bases; junction bases not matched to a gene: 4. The CDR3 sequence is CASSMMDRGNTEAFF. The CDR3 coding sequence is TGTGCCAGTAGTATGATGGACAGGGGCAACACTGAAGCTTTCTTT.

This clonotype occurred many times. This rearrangement joins TRBV5-6 to TRBJ2-7; no firm D call. The V and J ends lost 5 bases and 5 bases respectively, with 8 bases between them. The CDR3 sequence is 11 residues long. The germline gives CDR1 SGHDT, CDR2 YYEEEE. The CDR3 sequence: CASSLGHEQYF. The CDR3 nucleotides are TGTGCCAGCAGTTTAGGACACGAGCAGTACTTC.

This clonotype was counted ten times or more. The V and J genes are TRBV28 and TRBJ1-1; TRBD1 is a possible D gene (5 bases). The V end lost 5 bases, the J end lost 5 bases, and 27 bases lay between the germline ends. This CDR3 comprises 18 residues. Germline loops: CDR1 MDHEN, CDR2 SYDVKM. In DNA, the CDR3 is TGTGCCAGCAGTGGGGCTTCGACCGGGGGACTAAGTCGGACTGAAGCTTTCTTT. Protein product: CASSGASTGGLSRTEAFF.

This clonotype was counted many times. J is TRBJ2-5 and V is TRBV5-1, with 10 positions matching TRBD2. V lost 0 bases to trimming and J lost 4 bases; unmatched junction nucleotides: 9. The CDR3 consists of 17 residues. Per germline, CDR1 SGHRS and CDR2 YFSETQ. In nucleotides, the CDR3 is TGCGCCAGCAGCTTGGCTGGAAGCGGGGGGGCCGGAGAGACCCAGTACTTC. It encodes CASSLAGSGGAGETQYF.

This clonotype was counted at least ten times. The V call is TRBV5-1, the J call TRBJ2-2; no definite D call. There are 15 residues in the CDR3. V was pared by 4 bases and J by 4 bases, with 14 bases between. Per the germline V gene, CDR1 is SGHRS and CDR2 is YFSETQ. CDR3 sequence (DNA): TGCGCCAGCAGCCAAACAGTCCTGAGCACCGGGGAGCTGTTTTTT. It codes for CASSQTVLSTGELFF.

Concerning this clonotype: It may be a read error: a sequence one base away is much more abundant. The chain recombines TRBV5-1 with TRBJ1-6; possible D gene TRBD1, 6 bases. CDR1 and CDR2 (germline): SGHRS, YFSETQ. The CDR3 consists of 14 residues. The CDR3 coding sequence is TGCGCCAGCAGCTCCCAGGGGAATAATTCACCCCCCCACTTT. Translated, it gives CASSSQGNNSPPHF. Together with reference TRBV5-1 and TRBJ1-6, the CDR3 gives the full variable domain: KAGVTQTPRYLIKTRGQQVTLSCSPISGHRSVSWYQQTPGQGLQFLFEYFSETQRNKGNFPGRFSGRQFSNSRSEMNVSTLELGDSALYLCASSSQGNNSPPHFGNGTRLTVT.

At least ten counts were recorded for this clonotype. This may arise from a read error, as a much more abundant clone is one base away. This chain connects TRBV28 to TRBJ1-1; possibly TRBD1 for D (5 bases). CDR3 length equals 15 residues. Trimming took 2 bases from V and 5 from J, leaving 15 bases between them. The germline V gene has CDR1 MDHEN and CDR2 SYDVKM. CDR3 residues: CASSLQGRVETEAFF. In nucleotides, the CDR3 is TGTGCCAGCAGTTTACAGGGTAGGGTTGAGACTGAAGCTTTCTTT.

This clonotype was detected ten times or more. This chain uses TRBV20-1 with TRBJ2-7; D ambiguous. V was pared by 0 bases and J by 6 bases, with 15 bases between. Germline V gene sequence: CDR1 DFQATT, CDR2 SNEGSKA (reference sequence). The CDR3 loop spans 14 amino acids. DNA of the CDR3: TGCAGTGCTAGAGATTATACCCAGACGAGCGAGCAGTACTTC. Residues: CSARDYTQTSEQYF.

The chain employs TRBV5-1 and TRBJ2-7, with D perhaps matching TRBD2 (6 bases). The CDR3 contains 14 residues. Germline V lookup: CDR1 SGHRS, CDR2 YFSETQ. V gave up 0 bases and J gave up 3 bases, with 10 bases separating them. CDR3 protein: CASSLAARGYEQYF. CDR3 nucleotide sequence: TGCGCCAGCAGCTTGGCCGCGCGGGGCTACGAGCAGTACTTC.

This clonotype was found many times. V is TRBV5-1 and J is TRBJ2-7; 8 positions match TRBD2. Germline V gene lookup returns CDR1 SGHRS and CDR2 YFSETQ. The CDR3 sequence is 15 residues long. Unmatched junction bases numbered 8, after V lost 0 bases and J lost 6 bases. The CDR3 sequence: CASSLGGRLLVEQYF. The DNA for the CDR3 is TGCGCCAGCAGCTTGGGCGGGAGGTTATTGGTCGAGCAGTACTTC.

This chain connects TRBV29-1 to TRBJ2-1, with TRBD2 matching over 11 bases. The CDR3 has 15 residues. The germline V gene has CDR1 SQVTM and CDR2 ANQGSEA. Trimming cost V 1 base and J 6 bases; bases outside gene matches: 5. CDR3 sequence reads: CSVEGRLAGPNEQFF. Written as DNA, the CDR3 is TGCAGCGTTGAAGGGAGACTAGCGGGGCCCAATGAGCAGTTCTTC.

The chain is built from TRBV2 and TRBJ2-2, with 10 nucleotides matching TRBD1. The CDR3 spans 17 residues. Germline V CDR1 and CDR2: SNHLY, FYNNEI. The V gene end was trimmed by 5 bases and the J gene end by 2 bases; junction bases not matched to a gene: 8. CDR3 bases: TGTGCCAGCAGTCGGACAGGGGGAGCTACTAACACCGGGGAGCTGTTTTTT. It encodes CASSRTGGATNTGELFF.

The CDR3 loop reads CASSAAGTGRYNEQFF. The CDR3 DNA reads as TGTGCCAGCAGTGCCGCCGGGACAGGACGCTACAATGAGCAGTTCTTC. The V call is TRBV2, the J call TRBJ2-1; 8 positions agree with TRBD1. Germline CDR1 reads SNHLY; CDR2 reads FYNNEI. This CDR3 spans 16 amino acids. Unmatched junction bases numbered 8, after V lost 4 bases and J lost 3 bases. Full variable domain (rest looked up from reference TRBV2 and TRBJ2-1): EPEVTQTPSHQVTQMGQEVILRCVPISNHLYFYWYRQILGQKVEFLVSFYNNEISEKSEIFDDQFSVERPDGSNFTLKIRSTKLEDSAMYFCASSAAGTGRYNEQFFGPGTRLTVL.

This clonotype was seen ten or more times. V is TRBV28 and J is TRBJ2-7; 8 nucleotides agree with TRBD1. The length of the CDR3 is 13 residues. From germline, CDR1 is MDHEN and CDR2 SYDVKM. With V trimmed by 6 bases and J by 5 bases, 6 bases remained unmatched. As DNA, the CDR3 is TGTGCCAGCAGAAATAGCAGGGGGCACGAGCAGTACTTC. Translated: CASRNSRGHEQYF.

This clonotype showed up just a few times. V gene TRBV4-2 combines with J gene TRBJ1-5, with 8 bases identical to TRBD1. Trimming at V came to 0 bases and at J to 4 bases, leaving 8 bases not matched to a gene. The CDR3 is made up of 17 amino acids. Germline-derived CDR1 and CDR2 are LGHNA and YNFKEQ. CDR3 nucleotide sequence: TGTGCCAGCAGCCAAGATGGGCCGACAGGGGTTAATCAGCCCCAGCATTTT. Translated: CASSQDGPTGVNQPQHF.